This record covers a single TCR beta chain. What it recognizes is unknown. The V gene lost 3 bases and the J gene lost 0 bases, with 15 bases spanning the gap. Germline CDR1 reads SNHLY; CDR2 reads FYNNEI. This CDR3 is 16 amino acids long. This specimen belongs to a study of OX40 agonist ivuxolimab in advanced cancers. Study as a whole: Treatment of patients was with ivuxolimab, an agonistic anti-OX40 (CD134) antibody. From roughly 20 to 85 years was the age range, with a mean of approximately 58 years, and 65% to 90% were male. Previous treatment with anti-PD-1, anti-PD-L1 or anti-CTLA-4 therapy was allowed; 35% to 50% had received some.

Whole-study results and caveats: Clonal expansion by week 6 occurred in CD4+ and CD8+ blood T cells (at 0.1 to 3.0 mg/kg).

Libraries were prepared by immunoSEQ multiplex PCR; TCRdb keeps only in-frame clonotypes and omits some of them. The data contain roughly 46,000 clones, roughly 85% of them seen just once; the ten biggest clones take up more than 13%. Sequenced here: CD4+ or CD8+ T cells sorted from blood, sampled in a trial of the OX40 agonist ivuxolimab. The TCR originated in an adult with an advanced solid tumor such as melanoma, head and neck, liver or kidney cancer. The chain joins TRBV2 to TRBJ2-7; no clear D gene. The CDR3 here is CASSEDLAPSSYEQYF. The CDR3 bases are TGTGCCAGCAGTGAGGATCTGGCACCGAGCTCCTACGAGCAGTACTTC.